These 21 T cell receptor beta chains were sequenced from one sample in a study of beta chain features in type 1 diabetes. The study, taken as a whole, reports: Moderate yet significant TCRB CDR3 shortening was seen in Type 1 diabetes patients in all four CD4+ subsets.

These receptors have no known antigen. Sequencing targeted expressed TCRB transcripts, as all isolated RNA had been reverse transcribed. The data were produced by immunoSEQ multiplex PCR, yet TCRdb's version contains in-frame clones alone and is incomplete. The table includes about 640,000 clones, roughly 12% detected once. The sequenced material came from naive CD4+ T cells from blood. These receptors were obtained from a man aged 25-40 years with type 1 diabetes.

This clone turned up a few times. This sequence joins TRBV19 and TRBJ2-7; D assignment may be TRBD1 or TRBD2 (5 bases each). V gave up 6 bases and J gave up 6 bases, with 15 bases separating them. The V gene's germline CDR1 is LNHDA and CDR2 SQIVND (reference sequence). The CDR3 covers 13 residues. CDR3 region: CASSPGRVVEQYF. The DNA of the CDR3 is TGTGCCAGTAGCCCGGGACGGGTGGTCGAGCAGTACTTC.

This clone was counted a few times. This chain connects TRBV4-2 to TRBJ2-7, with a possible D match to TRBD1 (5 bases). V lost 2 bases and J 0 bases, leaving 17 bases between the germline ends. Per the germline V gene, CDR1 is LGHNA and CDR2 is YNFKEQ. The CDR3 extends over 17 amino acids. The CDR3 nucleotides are TGTGCCAGCAGCCAAATTTCGACAGACTCCTCCTCCTACGAGCAGTACTTC. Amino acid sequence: CASSQISTDSSSYEQYF.

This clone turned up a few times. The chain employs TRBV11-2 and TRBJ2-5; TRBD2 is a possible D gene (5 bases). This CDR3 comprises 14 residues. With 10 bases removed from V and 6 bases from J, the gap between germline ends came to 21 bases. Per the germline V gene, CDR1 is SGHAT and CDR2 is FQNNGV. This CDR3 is CATRRSDPGKTQYF. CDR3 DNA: TGTGCCACCCGAAGGTCTGATCCGGGGAAGACCCAGTACTTC.

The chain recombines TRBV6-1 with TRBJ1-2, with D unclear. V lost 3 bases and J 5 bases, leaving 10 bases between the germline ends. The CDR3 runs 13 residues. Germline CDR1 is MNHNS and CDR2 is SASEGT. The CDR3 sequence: CASSDGRSYGYTF. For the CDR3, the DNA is TGTGCCAGCAGTGACGGCAGGAGTTATGGCTACACCTTC.

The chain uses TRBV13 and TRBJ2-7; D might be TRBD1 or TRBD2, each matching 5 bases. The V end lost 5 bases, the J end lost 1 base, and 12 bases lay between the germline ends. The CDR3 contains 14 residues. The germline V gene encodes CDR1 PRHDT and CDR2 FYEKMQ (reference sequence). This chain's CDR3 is CASSTGPRSYEQYF. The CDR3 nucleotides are TGTGCCAGCAGCACGGGACCTCGTTCCTACGAGCAGTACTTC.

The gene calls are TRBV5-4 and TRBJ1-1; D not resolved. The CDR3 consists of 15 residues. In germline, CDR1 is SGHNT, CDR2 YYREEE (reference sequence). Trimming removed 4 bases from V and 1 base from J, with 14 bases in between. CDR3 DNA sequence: TGTGCCAGCAGCCAAGTTCGCGCCTGGAACACTGAAGCTTTCTTT. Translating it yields CASSQVRAWNTEAFF.

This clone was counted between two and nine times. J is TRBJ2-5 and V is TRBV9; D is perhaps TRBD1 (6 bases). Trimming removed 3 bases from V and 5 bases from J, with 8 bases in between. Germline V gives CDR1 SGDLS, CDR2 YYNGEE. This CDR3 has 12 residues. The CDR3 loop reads CASSATGETQYF. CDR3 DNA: TGTGCCAGCAGCGCAACAGGGGAGACCCAGTACTTC.

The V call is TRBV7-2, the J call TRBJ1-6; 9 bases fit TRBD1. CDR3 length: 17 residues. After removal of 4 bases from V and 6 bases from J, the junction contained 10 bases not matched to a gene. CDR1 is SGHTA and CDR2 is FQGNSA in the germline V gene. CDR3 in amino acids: CASSSTTGGTSNSPLHF. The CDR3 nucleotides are TGTGCCAGCAGCTCCACGACAGGGGGAACTAGTAATTCACCCCTCCACTTT.

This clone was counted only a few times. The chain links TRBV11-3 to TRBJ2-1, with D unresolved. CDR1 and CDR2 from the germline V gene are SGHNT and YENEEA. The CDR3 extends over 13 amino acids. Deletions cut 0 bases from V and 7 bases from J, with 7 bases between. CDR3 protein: CASSLEIGNEQFF. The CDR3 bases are TGTGCCAGCAGCTTAGAAATAGGGAATGAGCAGTTCTTC.

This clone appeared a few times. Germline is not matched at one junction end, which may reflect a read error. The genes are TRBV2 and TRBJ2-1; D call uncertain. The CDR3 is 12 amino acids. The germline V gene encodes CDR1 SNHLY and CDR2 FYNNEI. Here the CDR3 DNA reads TGTGCCAGCAGGGAAGAGTTCAATGAGCAGTTCTTC. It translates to CASREEFNEQFF.

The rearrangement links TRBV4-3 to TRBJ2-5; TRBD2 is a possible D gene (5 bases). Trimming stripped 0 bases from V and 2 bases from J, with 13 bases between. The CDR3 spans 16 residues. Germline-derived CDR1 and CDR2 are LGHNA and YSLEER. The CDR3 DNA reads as TGCGCCAGCAGCCAAGATAGGAACGGGGTTCAAGAGACCCAGTACTTC. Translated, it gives CASSQDRNGVQETQYF.

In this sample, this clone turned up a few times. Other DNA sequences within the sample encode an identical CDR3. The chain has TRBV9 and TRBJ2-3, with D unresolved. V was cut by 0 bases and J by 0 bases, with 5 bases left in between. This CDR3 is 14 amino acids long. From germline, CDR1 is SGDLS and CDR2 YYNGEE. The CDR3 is CASSVAPSTDTQYF. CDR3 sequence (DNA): TGTGCCAGCAGCGTAGCCCCAAGCACAGATACGCAGTATTTT.

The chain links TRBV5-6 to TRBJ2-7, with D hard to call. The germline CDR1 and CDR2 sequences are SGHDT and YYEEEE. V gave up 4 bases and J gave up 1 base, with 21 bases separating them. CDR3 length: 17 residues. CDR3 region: CASSPVIPQWPSYEQYF. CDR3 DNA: TGTGCCAGCAGCCCGGTTATCCCACAGTGGCCTTCCTACGAGCAGTACTTC.

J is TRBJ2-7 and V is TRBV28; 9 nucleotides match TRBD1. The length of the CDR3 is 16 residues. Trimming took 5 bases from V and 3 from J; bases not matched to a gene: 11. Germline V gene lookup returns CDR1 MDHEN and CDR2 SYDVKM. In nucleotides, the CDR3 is TGTGCCAGCAGTATTCCCTCCGGGACAGGGTACTACGAGCAGTACTTC. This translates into CASSIPSGTGYYEQYF.

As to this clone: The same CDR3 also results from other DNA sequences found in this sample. CDR3 amino acids: CAWSTGGSTDTQYF. CDR3 nucleotide sequence: TGTGCCTGGAGCACAGGGGGGAGCACAGATACGCAGTATTTT. The chain recombines TRBV30 with TRBJ2-3; 8 bases line up with TRBD1. Looked up from germline, CDR1 is GTSNPN and CDR2 is SVGIG (reference sequence). The CDR3 loop spans 14 amino acids. J was trimmed by 0 bases and V by 3 bases; bases with no gene match: 2. The full variable domain, completed using reference TRBV30 and TRBJ2-3, is SQTIHQWPATLVQPVGSPLSLECTVEGTSNPNLYWYRQAAGRGLQLLFYSVGIGQISSEVPQNLSASRPQDRQFILSSKKLLLSDSGFYLCAWSTGGSTDTQYFGPGTRLTVL.

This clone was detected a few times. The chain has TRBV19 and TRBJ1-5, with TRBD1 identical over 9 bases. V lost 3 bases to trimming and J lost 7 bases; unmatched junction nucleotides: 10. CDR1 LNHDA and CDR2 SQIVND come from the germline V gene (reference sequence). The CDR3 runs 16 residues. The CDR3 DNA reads TGTGCCAGTAGTATGGGGGACAGGGCCTTTGAGCAGCCCCAGCATTTT. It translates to CASSMGDRAFEQPQHF.

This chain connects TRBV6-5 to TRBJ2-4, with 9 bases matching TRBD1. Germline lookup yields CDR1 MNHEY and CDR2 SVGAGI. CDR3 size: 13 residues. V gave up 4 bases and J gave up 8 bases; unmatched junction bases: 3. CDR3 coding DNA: TGTGCCAGCAGTTCCCGGGACAGGGACATTCAGTACTTC. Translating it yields CASSSRDRDIQYF.

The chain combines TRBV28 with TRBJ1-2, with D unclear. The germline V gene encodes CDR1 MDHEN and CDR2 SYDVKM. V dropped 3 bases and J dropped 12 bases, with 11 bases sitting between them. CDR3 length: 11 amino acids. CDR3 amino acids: CASSFVGGHTF. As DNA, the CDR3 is TGTGCCAGCAGTTTCGTCGGAGGGCACACCTTC.

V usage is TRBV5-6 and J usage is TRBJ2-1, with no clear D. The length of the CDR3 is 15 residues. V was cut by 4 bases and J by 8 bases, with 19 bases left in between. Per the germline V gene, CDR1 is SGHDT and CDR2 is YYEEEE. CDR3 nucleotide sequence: TGTGCCAGCAGCCCCTGGGCCACACCCAGAGATGAGCAGTTCTTC. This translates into CASSPWATPRDEQFF.

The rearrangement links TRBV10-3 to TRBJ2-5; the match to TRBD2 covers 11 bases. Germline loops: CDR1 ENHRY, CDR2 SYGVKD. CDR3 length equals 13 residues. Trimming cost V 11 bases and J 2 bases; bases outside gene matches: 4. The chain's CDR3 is CASRLAGQETQYF. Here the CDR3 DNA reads TGTGCCTCACGACTAGCGGGGCAAGAGACCCAGTACTTC.

The CDR3 here is CAWGQAYGYTF. CDR3 bases: TGTGCCTGGGGACAGGCGTATGGCTACACCTTC. The V gene is TRBV30, the J gene TRBJ1-2; 7 positions agree with TRBD1. The CDR3 is made up of 11 amino acids. J lost 5 bases, V lost 5 bases, and 2 bases had no gene match. Germline lookup yields CDR1 GTSNPN and CDR2 SVGIG (reference sequence).